This T cell receptor (beta chain) was recorded in a study of shared clonotypes between healthy human individuals (TCRdb year 2020). Study-wide context: The cohort comprised a couple of women and a few men aged 18 to 49 years. Per donor, three plates each were used for CD4 naive and CD4 memory, two for CD8 naive, and one for CD8 memory. To estimate repertoire size and how much clonotype sharing occurs between individuals, the study deeply sequenced the blood TCR repertoires of five healthy adults. To increase sequencing depth and limit assay-specific biases, TCR repertoire library preparation and sequencing were carried out by different laboratories using diverse techniques. Per donor, leukapheresis produced somewhere between about 0.94 and 9 billion PBMCs. Overall results and qualifications from the work: Larger estimated clonotype richness was generally found for naive subsets than for memory subsets. Sampling was restricted to blood, and TCR repertoires in tissue are likely to differ from TCR repertoires in blood. Roughly 5% of naive CD4, 3.5% of naive CD8, 2% to 2.5% of memory CD4, and about 0.4% of memory CD8 clonotypes were shared across several donors. Pairwise subsampling indicated that sequencing depth was expected to affect the degree of clonotype sharing among donors. Even with the large sequencing depth, rarefaction of the sorted-subset datasets indicated that sequencing was incomplete. Compared with non-shared clonotypes, clonotypes shared by all four sorted-subset donors had higher generation probabilities. The small number of donors limited the genetic and exposure-history diversity represented.

For the CD8 naive samples, CD45RO-negative cells were positively selected for CCR7, yielding a CD45RA+CCR7+ population from which TemRA cells were excluded. Donors were healthy HIV-negative adults with no recently reported acute infections or vaccinations. Only Caucasian adults living in Nashville, Tennessee, USA were represented among the donors. Blood was obtained by leukapheresis, after which PBMCs were separated by Ficoll-Histopaque density gradient centrifugation and cryopreserved in liquid nitrogen vapor phase. Analytical flow cytometry was used to check the purity and quantity of every magnetically sorted T cell population. From each sorted fraction, genomic DNA was isolated and quantified by UV absorbance on a Nanodrop 2000c. Using the deep immunoSEQ assay, multiplex PCR amplified TCR CDR3 regions from genomic DNA. Genomic DNA extracted from each cell subset was distributed evenly over all wells of several immunoSEQ 96-well plates, and each plate served as one replicate. Each replicate PCR for sorted subsets received about 180 ng genomic DNA, equal to about 30,000 T cell genomes. Purified libraries were quantified with a Qubit 3.0 fluorometer, sized on a Bioanalyzer 2100, and re-quantified with the KAPA Library Quantification kit. Each immunoSEQ 96-well plate was sequenced on its own single-read 150-cycle Illumina NextSeq 550 flow cell. The original methods were these. Because only junctional sequences without quality scores were contained in the immunoSEQ output, filtering matching that applied to full-length reads could not be performed. To assign V/J genes and CDR3, sequences were annotated against IMGT germline references using PyIR, a Python wrapper for IgBLAST v1.9. Reads with weak V/J assignments (E-value above 1e-6), missing CDR3, stop codons, out-of-frame junctions, or ambiguous translated residues were removed. A V3J clonotype was defined by an identical inferred V gene, J gene, and CDR3 amino acid sequence. Percentage overlap between repertoires was computed as shared unique clonotypes divided by the size of the smaller repertoire. RTK rarefaction, the Chao1 estimator, and Recon v2.1 estimates of unobserved clonotypes were used to assess repertoire richness. Generation probabilities were computed with OLGA for all TCRbeta clonotypes obtained by the gDNA method from several donors. TCRdb holds this immuneACCESS table with in-frame rearrangements only. Some clones are missing; in checked studies, unresolved V genes explain under half, and the rest has no known cause. V and J calls plus clone size are reproduced from that table; the DNA served to infer D and trimming. This sample gives more than 500,000 clones in total; around 95% of them show up just once. Around 0.12% of the sample lies in the top ten.

Points on this clone: The specificity of this receptor is unknown. Within one base of it there is no much larger clone, and no base qualities were kept.

From cysteine to phenylalanine, the CDR3 is 15 amino acids long. The kept DNA is CDR3 alone, 45 bases in frame from the first base. Trimming leaves V shorter by 1 base and J shorter by 0 bases, with the junction holding 0 bases beyond the gene matches. Per the germline V gene, MGHRA is the CDR1 and YSYEKL is the CDR2. The sequence was collected from a woman between 25 and 40 years old in good health. Material for sequencing was naive CD8+ T cells sorted from blood. The cell subset or site label, as the study defines it: CD45RA+CCR7+. The chain joins TRBV4-1 to TRBJ2-3, with 8 junctional bases fitting TRBD1. CDR3 protein: CASSQGTGSTDTQYF. The nucleotide sequence is given as TGCGCCAGCAGCCAAGGGACAGGGAGCACAGATACGCAGTATTTT.